The TCR beta chain described here comes from a study of blood T cell repertoires in COVID-19. At the level of the study: In each case, the material was cDNA or gDNA derived from T cells, B-cell-depleted T cells, or PBMCs.

TCRdb's table, derived via immunoSEQ multiplex PCR, lists solely in-frame clones and lacks some. The sample holds 360,000 or so clones; roughly 87% are singletons and the top ten take around 3%. V trimming: 4 bases; J trimming: 7 bases; junction bases outside the gene matches: 3. Germline CDR1 and CDR2: ENHRY and SYGVKD. The CDR3 extends over 13 amino acids. The clonotype originates from a woman aged 25 to 45 who had recovered from COVID-19. This chain connects TRBV10-3 to TRBJ2-1; 8 bases map to TRBD1. What was sequenced was PBMCs or T cells enriched from blood (not recorded which). Here the CDR3 reads CAISGQGMNEQFF. CDR3 in DNA: TGTGCCATCAGTGGACAGGGGATGAATGAGCAGTTCTTC.